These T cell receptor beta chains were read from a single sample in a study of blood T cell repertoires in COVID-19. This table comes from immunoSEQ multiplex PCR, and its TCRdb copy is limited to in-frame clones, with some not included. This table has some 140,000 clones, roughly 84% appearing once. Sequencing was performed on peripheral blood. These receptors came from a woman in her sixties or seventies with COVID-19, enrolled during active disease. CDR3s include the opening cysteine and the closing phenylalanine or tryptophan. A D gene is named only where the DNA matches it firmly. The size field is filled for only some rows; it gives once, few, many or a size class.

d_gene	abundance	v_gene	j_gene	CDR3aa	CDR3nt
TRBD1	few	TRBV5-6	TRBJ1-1	CASSLGFDRGQAFF	TGTGCCAGCAGCTTGGGGTTTGACAGGGGGCAAGCTTTCTTT
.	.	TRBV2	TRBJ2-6	CASSRDSGANVLTF	TGTGCCAGCAGCCGGGACTCTGGGGCCAACGTCCTGACTTTC
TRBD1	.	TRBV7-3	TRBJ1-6	CASSRTGGNSPLHF	TGTGCCAGCAGCCGGACAGGGGGTAATTCACCCCTCCACTTT
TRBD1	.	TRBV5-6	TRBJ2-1	CASSLITGGKDEQFF	TGTGCCAGCAGCTTGATCACAGGGGGCAAGGATGAGCAGTTCTTC
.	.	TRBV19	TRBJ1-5	CASSITDPNQPQHF	TGTGCCAGTAGTATAACAGATCCTAATCAGCCCCAGCATTTT
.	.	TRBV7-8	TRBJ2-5	CASSLGGSETQYF	TGTGCCAGCAGCTTAGGAGGGAGCGAGACCCAGTACTTC
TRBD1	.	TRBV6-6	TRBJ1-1	CASSPTWDRATEAFF	TGTGCCAGCAGCCCTACGTGGGACAGGGCCACTGAAGCTTTCTTT
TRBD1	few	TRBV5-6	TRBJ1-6	CASSYRTGWDSPLHF	TGTGCCAGCAGCTATCGGACAGGCTGGGATTCACCCCTCCACTTT
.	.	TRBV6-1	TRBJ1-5	CASSEGSGAGYQPQHF	TGTGCCAGCAGTGAGGGGTCAGGGGCTGGTTATCAGCCCCAGCATTTT
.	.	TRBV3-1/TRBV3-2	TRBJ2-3	CASSQSLDREQYF	TGTGCCAGCAGCCAATCCCTGGACAGAGAGCAGTATTTT
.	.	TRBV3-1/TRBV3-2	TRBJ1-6	CASSQDLSSYNSPLHF	TGTGCCAGCAGCCAAGATCTCAGCTCCTATAATTCACCCCTCCACTTT
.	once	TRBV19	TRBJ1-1	CASSIVEGRYTEAFF	TGTGCCAGTAGTATCGTAGAGGGGAGGTACACTGAAGCTTTCTTT
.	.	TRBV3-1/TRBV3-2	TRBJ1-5	CASSQAPTRPQHF	TGTGCCAGCAGCCAAGCTCCGACAAGGCCCCAGCATTTT
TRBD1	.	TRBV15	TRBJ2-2	CATSSFLTGGLTGELFF	TGTGCCACCAGCAGCTTTTTGACAGGGGGGTTAACCGGGGAGCTGTTTTTT
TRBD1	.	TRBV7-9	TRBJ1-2	CASSLGGQFGGYTF	TGTGCCAGCAGCTTAGGGGGACAGTTTGGAGGCTACACCTTC
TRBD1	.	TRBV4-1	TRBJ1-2	CASSRPGQTNYGYTF	TGCGCCAGCAGCCGCCCGGGACAGACTAACTATGGCTACACCTTC
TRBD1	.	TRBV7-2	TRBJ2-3	CAGYRDRDTQYF	TGTGCCGGATACCGGGACAGGGATACGCAGTATTTT
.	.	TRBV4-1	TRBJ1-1	CASSQGLRLRTEAFF	TGCGCCAGCAGCCAAGGTCTCAGACTTCGGACTGAAGCTTTCTTT
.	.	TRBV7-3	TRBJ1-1	CASSSGYNTEAFF	TGTGCCAGCAGCTCGGGTTATAACACTGAAGCTTTCTTT
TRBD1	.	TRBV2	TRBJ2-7	CASNRGRSSYEQYF	TGTGCCAGCAACAGGGGACGGAGCTCCTACGAGCAGTACTTC
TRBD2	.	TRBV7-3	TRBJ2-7	CASSLQAGGSYEQYF	TGTGCCAGCAGCTTACAAGCGGGAGGATCCTACGAGCAGTACTTC
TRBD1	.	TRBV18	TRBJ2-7	CASSPQQGEEQYF	TGTGCCAGCTCACCACAACAGGGGGAAGAGCAGTACTTC
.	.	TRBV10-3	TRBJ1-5	CAISQGNSNQPQHF	TGTGCCATCAGCCAGGGGAATAGCAATCAGCCCCAGCATTTT
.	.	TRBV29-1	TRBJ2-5	CSVERGQETQYF	TGCAGCGTTGAAAGGGGCCAAGAGACCCAGTACTTC
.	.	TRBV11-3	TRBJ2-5	CASSLDSIQETQYF	TGTGCCAGCAGCCTCGACAGCATCCAAGAGACCCAGTACTTC
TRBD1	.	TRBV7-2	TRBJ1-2	CASSLPGGLGYGYTF	TGTGCCAGCAGCTTACCAGGGGGCTTGGGCTATGGCTACACCTTC
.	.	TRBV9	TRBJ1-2	CASSVGGANYGYTF	TGTGCCAGCAGCGTAGGAGGCGCTAACTATGGCTACACCTTC
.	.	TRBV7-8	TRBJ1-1	CASSQQENTEAFF	TGTGCCAGCAGCCAACAGGAGAACACTGAAGCTTTCTTT
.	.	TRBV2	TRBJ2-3	CASSAERTDTQYF	TGTGCCAGCAGTGCCGAGCGCACAGATACGCAGTATTTT
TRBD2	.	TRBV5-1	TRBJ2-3	CASYEREGADTQYF	TGCGCCAGCTACGAGCGGGAGGGCGCAGATACGCAGTATTTT
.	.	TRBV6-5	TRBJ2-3	CASSRDRMTQYF	TGTGCCAGCAGCCGCGACAGGATGACGCAGTATTTT
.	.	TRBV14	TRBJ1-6	CASSQVGTLHGPLHF	TGTGCCAGCAGCCAAGTCGGGACACTACATGGACCCCTCCACTTT
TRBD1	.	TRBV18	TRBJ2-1	CASSPPDRGLGNEQFF	TGTGCCAGCTCACCACCGGACAGGGGGTTAGGCAATGAGCAGTTCTTC